The sequence of this TCR beta chain was determined in a study of T-cell memory formation after mild COVID-19. The CDR3 spans 15 residues. CDR1 KGHSH and CDR2 LQKENI come from the germline V gene. Trimming stripped 6 bases from V and 8 bases from J, with 20 bases between. Broader study findings: The finding that pre-infection memory included some responding clones suggested that cross-reactive memory joined. The CD4+ clones that contracted clustered mainly within CM and EM, and the CD8+ clones concentrated in EMRA.

Using its own MiXCR run on the 5' RACE reads, TCRdb lists one record per CDR3 protein. Here the sample spans around 260,000 distinct CDR3 sequences, about a sixth being singletons. As to this clonotype: Antigen unknown.

The source of this sequence is a man younger than 35 who had mild COVID-19 (a few samples of this study predate the infection). Cell type and time point are not known. The J gene is TRBJ2-1, the V gene TRBV18, with D perhaps being TRBD1 or TRBD2 (6 bases each). The sequencing sample was made of PBMCs or a T cell subset sorted from them (not recorded which). The CDR3 here is CASSPGTLGGDEQFF. Here the CDR3 DNA reads TGTGCCAGCTCGCCCGGGACTCTCGGGGGCGATGAGCAGTTCTTC.